This entry concerns a single TCR beta chain. Germline V CDR1 and CDR2: KGHDR, SFDVKD. The CDR3 is made up of 15 amino acids. These data come from a study of monozygotic twins with inflammatory bowel disease. Eight reactions per sample, run separately, yielded cDNA. TCRdb re-analyzed the 5' RACE reads; it lists each CDR3 protein once, without DNA. Its table records around 370,000 distinct CDR3 sequences. Sequences were obtained from blood. This clonotype originated in a human donor with ulcerative colitis or Crohn's disease, or a healthy co-twin of an affected twin (not recorded which). The chain is built from TRBV24-1 and TRBJ2-5. This CDR3 reads CATSDLQSFGETQYF.